This T cell receptor (beta chain) is drawn from a study of shared clonotypes between healthy human individuals. As for this clone: The sample holds other DNA sequences that translate to the same CDR3.

CDR3 length: 12 residues. Germline CDR1 is SGHVS and CDR2 is FQNEAQ. V was trimmed by 4 bases and J by 5 bases, leaving 8 bases between them. The protocol was immunoSEQ multiplex PCR, while the TCRdb copy is restricted to in-frame clones and leaves out a portion. Among 2 million to 3 million clones, roughly 93% were seen once, and the ten largest hold 0.36%. The sequenced sample consisted of naive CD4+ T cells from PBMCs. This sample's subset: CD45RA+ positively selected. This chain joins TRBV7-8 and TRBJ2-5; no clear D gene. This clonotype was sampled from a man aged 18 to 35 in good health. Some clones in this sample may be carry-over from other donors' samples. DNA for the CDR3: TGTGCCAGCAGCTCTGGTGGGGAGACCCAGTACTTC. This codes for CASSSGGETQYF.